The 18 T cell receptor beta chains below come from one sample, sequenced in a study of shared clonotypes between healthy human individuals. Data came from immunoSEQ multiplex PCR; TCRdb stores just in-frame clones and leaves some out. The repertoire has 2 million to 2.5 million clones, about 94% of them found once; the top ten carry approximately 0.13%. Sequencing input: naive CD4+ T cells sorted from blood. The subset is: CD45RA+ positively selected. The receptors come from a man younger than 35 in good health.

The CDR3 nucleotides read TGTGCCAGCAGTCCCCGGAGGCTAGAACAAAACATTCAGTACTTC. It specifies CASSPRRLEQNIQYF. The rearrangement joins TRBV27 to TRBJ2-4; possible D gene TRBD2, 5 bases. The CDR3 is 15 amino acids. Germline CDR1 and CDR2: MNHEY and SMNVEV (reference sequence). With 5 bases removed from V and 5 bases from J, the gap between germline ends came to 16 bases.

V usage is TRBV6-1 and J usage is TRBJ1-2, with D perhaps TRBD1 (5 bases). With 0 bases removed from V and 3 bases from J, the gap between germline ends came to 14 bases. The CDR3 has 16 amino acids. Germline V lookup: CDR1 MNHNS, CDR2 SASEGT. This chain's CDR3 is CASSEALERGHYGYTF. Here the CDR3 DNA reads TGTGCCAGCAGTGAAGCGCTGGAACGGGGCCACTATGGCTACACCTTC.

The V call is TRBV7-3, the J call TRBJ2-5, with D perhaps matching TRBD2 (5 bases). V lost 6 bases and J lost 5, with 13 bases in between. Germline CDR1 SGHTA, CDR2 FQGTGA. This CDR3 is built from 13 residues. CDR3: CASSYLASETQYF. The CDR3 DNA is TGTGCCAGCAGTTATCTAGCTTCTGAGACCCAGTACTTC.

As regards this clone: Distinct nucleotide sequences in the sample also encode this CDR3. The chain is built from TRBV5-1 and TRBJ2-7; D not resolved. The CDR3 spans 15 residues. Trimming stripped 0 bases from V and 0 bases from J, with 10 bases between. CDR1 and CDR2 from the germline V gene are SGHRS and YFSETQ. The CDR3 protein is CASSLEGSSSYEQYF. Written as DNA, the CDR3 is TGCGCCAGCAGCTTGGAAGGGTCGAGCTCCTACGAGCAGTACTTC.

The chain is built from TRBV4-1 and TRBJ2-1; TRBD2 aligns across 7 bases. V gave up 1 base and J gave up 0 bases; unmatched junction bases: 9. The CDR3 length is 18 residues. In germline, CDR1 is MGHRA, CDR2 YSYEKL. CDR3 coding DNA: TGCGCCAGCAGCCAAGGGGTATCACTAGCGAGCTCCTACAATGAGCAGTTCTTC. It specifies CASSQGVSLASSYNEQFF.

V gene TRBV6-6 combines with J gene TRBJ1-2; D call uncertain. Between the trimmed V and J ends, which lost 7 bases and 4 bases, there was a span of 13 bases. This CDR3 contains 13 residues. Looked up from germline, CDR1 is MNHNY and CDR2 is SVGAGI (reference sequence). The CDR3 nucleotides read TGTGCCAGCACCCCAGAAGAATTCTATGGCTACACCTTC. This gives the protein CASTPEEFYGYTF.

The table lists this clone with a count of one. The chain combines TRBV9 with TRBJ1-1; D perhaps matches TRBD1 (5 bases). CDR3 size: 14 residues. Germline CDR1 reads SGDLS; CDR2 reads YYNGEE. Trimming removed 1 base at V and 9 bases at J, with 16 bases between. The CDR3 DNA reads TGTGCCAGCAGCGTATTGGAGCAGGGAGCAAAAGCTTTCTTT. Amino acid sequence: CASSVLEQGAKAFF.

The chain is built from TRBV12-5 and TRBJ1-4; 8 bases are a match to TRBD1. J was trimmed by 8 bases and V by 6 bases; bases with no gene match: 8. The CDR3 covers 14 residues. Germline CDR1 LGHNT, CDR2 FRNRAP. This chain's CDR3 is CASGEDRGWEKLFF. The DNA of the CDR3 is TGTGCTAGTGGCGAAGACAGGGGCTGGGAAAAACTGTTTTTT.

The chain couples TRBV19 to TRBJ2-7; D gene uncertain. The CDR3 extends over 14 amino acids. Trimming left V 6 bases short and J 1 base short, with 13 bases between. The germline CDR1 and CDR2 sequences are LNHDA and SQIVND (reference sequence). The CDR3, as DNA: TGTGCCAGTAGCTACACACCGGAGTCCTACGAGCAGTACTTC. It translates to CASSYTPESYEQYF.

V usage is TRBV10-3 and J usage is TRBJ1-4, with D unresolved. Per the germline V gene, CDR1 is ENHRY and CDR2 is SYGVKD. The CDR3 is made up of 14 amino acids. V lost 6 bases and J lost 7, with 15 bases in between. The CDR3 region is CAISDTPGPEKLFF. In DNA form, the CDR3 reads TGTGCCATCAGCGACACTCCGGGTCCTGAAAAACTGTTTTTT.

The V gene is TRBV6-5, the J gene TRBJ1-1, with D unresolved. The length of the CDR3 is 12 residues. Germline loops: CDR1 MNHEY, CDR2 SVGAGI. Trimming removed 5 bases at V and 8 bases at J, with 12 bases between. The DNA of the CDR3 is TGTGCCAGCAGTCACGGGCAGGAAGAAGCTTTCTTT. Translating it yields CASSHGQEEAFF.

The rearrangement links TRBV11-2 to TRBJ2-7; a weak D match, TRBD1 (5 bases). The CDR3 is 11 amino acids. The ends were cut back, 5 bases at V and 12 bases at J, with 14 bases in the middle. The germline V gene has CDR1 SGHAT and CDR2 FQNNGV. Written as DNA, the CDR3 is TGTGCCAGCAGCACAGGCAGGGCCTGGTACTTC. Its translation: CASSTGRAWYF.

This chain uses TRBV7-3 with TRBJ1-1, with D unresolved. The V gene's germline CDR1 is SGHTA and CDR2 FQGTGA. The V gene lost 5 bases and the J gene lost 3 bases, with 13 bases spanning the gap. CDR3 length equals 14 residues. CDR3 sequence reads: CASSPYPVDTEAFF. The CDR3 DNA is TGTGCCAGCAGCCCCTACCCCGTGGACACTGAAGCTTTCTTT.

This clone appeared a single time. The chain carries TRBV6-1 and TRBJ2-1; no firm D call. V was shortened by 3 bases and J by 5 bases, with 11 bases between the two germline ends. CDR1 is MNHNS, CDR2 SASEGT, per germline. The length of the CDR3 is 14 residues. The CDR3 DNA reads TGTGCCAGCAGTGATCCGGACGGAAACAATGAGCAGTTCTTC. Translation gives CASSDPDGNNEQFF.

The chain combines TRBV10-3 with TRBJ1-1; D remains unclear. The V and J ends lost 2 bases and 0 bases respectively, with 10 bases between them. CDR3 size: 15 residues. Germline V gene sequence: CDR1 ENHRY, CDR2 SYGVKD. The CDR3 DNA follows: TGTGCCATCAGTGAGGGCAGGCTAATGAACACTGAAGCTTTCTTT. Its protein product is CAISEGRLMNTEAFF.

The V and J genes are TRBV6-1 and TRBJ2-7; D tentatively fits TRBD1 or TRBD2 (5 bases each). The CDR3 runs 14 residues. Trimming took 8 bases from V and 4 from J, leaving 18 bases between them. Germline CDR1 is MNHNS and CDR2 is SASEGT. Written as DNA, the CDR3 is TGTGCCAGCTCCACCCCTTTCAGGGAGTACGAGCAGTACTTC. As protein: CASSTPFREYEQYF.

Remarks on this clone: The sample contains more than one DNA sequence encoding this CDR3. This chain links TRBV30 with TRBJ1-6; D is possibly TRBD1 (5 bases). With 4 bases removed from V and 7 bases from J, the gap between germline ends came to 11 bases. CDR1 is GTSNPN and CDR2 is SVGIG in the germline V gene (reference sequence). CDR3 length: 13 residues. CDR3: CAWTRGGNSPLHF. The CDR3, as DNA: TGTGCCTGGACCCGCGGGGGGAATTCACCCCTCCACTTT.

For the CDR3, the DNA is TGTGCCAGTAGTATTCCTGGACAGTCCTTGGAGCAGTACTTC. Encoded protein: CASSIPGQSLEQYF. The rearrangement links TRBV19 to TRBJ2-7; perhaps TRBD1 as D (6 bases). The CDR3 length is 14 residues. The germline CDR1 and CDR2 sequences are LNHDA and SQIVND (reference sequence). V lost 3 bases, J lost 7 bases, and 16 bases lay in between.